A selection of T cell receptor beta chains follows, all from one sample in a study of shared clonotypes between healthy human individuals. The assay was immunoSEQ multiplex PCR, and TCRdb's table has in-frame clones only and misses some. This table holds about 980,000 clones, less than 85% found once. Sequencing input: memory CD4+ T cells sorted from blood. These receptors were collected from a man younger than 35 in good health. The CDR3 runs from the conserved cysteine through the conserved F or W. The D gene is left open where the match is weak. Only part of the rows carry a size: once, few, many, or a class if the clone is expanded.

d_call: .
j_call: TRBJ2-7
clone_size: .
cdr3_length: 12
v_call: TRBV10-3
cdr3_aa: CAISESANEQYF
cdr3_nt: TGTGCCATCAGTGAGTCGGCCAACGAGCAGTACTTC

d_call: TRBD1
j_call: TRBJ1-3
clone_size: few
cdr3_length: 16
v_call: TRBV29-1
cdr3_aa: CSVEEGGTGGRNTIYF
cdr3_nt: TGCAGCGTTGAAGAAGGTGGGACAGGGGGCAGAAACACCATATATTTT

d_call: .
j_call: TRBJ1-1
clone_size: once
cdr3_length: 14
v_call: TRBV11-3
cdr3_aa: CASSFLLEGTEAFF
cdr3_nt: TGTGCCAGCAGCTTCTTGTTAGAGGGCACTGAAGCTTTCTTT

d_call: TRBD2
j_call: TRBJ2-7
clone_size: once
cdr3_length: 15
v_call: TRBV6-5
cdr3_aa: CASSPSGALSYEQYF
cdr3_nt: TGTGCCAGCAGCCCTAGCGGAGCCCTCTCCTACGAGCAGTACTTC

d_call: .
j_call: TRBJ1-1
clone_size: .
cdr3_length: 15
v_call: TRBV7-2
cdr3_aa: CASSPLPTENTEAFF
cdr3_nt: TGTGCCAGCAGCCCACTCCCGACAGAGAACACTGAAGCTTTCTTT

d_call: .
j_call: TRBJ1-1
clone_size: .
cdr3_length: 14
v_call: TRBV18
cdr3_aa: CASSPNGGGTEAFF
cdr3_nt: TGTGCCAGCTCCCCCAACGGGGGGGGAACTGAAGCTTTCTTT

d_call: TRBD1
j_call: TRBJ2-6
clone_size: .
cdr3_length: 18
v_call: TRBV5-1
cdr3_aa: CASSSGQGFSSGANVLTF
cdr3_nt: TGCGCCAGCAGCTCAGGACAGGGCTTTAGCTCTGGGGCCAACGTCCTGACTTTC

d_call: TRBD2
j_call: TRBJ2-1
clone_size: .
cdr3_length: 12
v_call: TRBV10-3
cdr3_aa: CAIRETSGEQFF
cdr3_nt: TGTGCCATCAGGGAGACTAGCGGGGAGCAGTTCTTC

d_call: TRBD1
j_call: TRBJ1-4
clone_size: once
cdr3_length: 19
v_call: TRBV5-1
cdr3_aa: CASSLEGRDRISSGEKLFF
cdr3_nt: TGCGCCAGCAGCTTGGAAGGTCGGGACAGGATTTCGTCTGGAGAAAAACTGTTTTTT

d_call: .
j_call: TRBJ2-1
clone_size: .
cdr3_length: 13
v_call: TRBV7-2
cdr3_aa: CASSFEPGGEQFF
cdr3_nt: TGTGCCAGCAGCTTTGAACCCGGGGGAGAGCAGTTCTTC

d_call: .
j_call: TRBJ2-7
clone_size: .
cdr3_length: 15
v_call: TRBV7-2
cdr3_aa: CASSLAQDTYYEQYF
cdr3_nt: TGTGCCAGCAGCTTAGCGCAGGACACCTACTACGAGCAGTACTTC

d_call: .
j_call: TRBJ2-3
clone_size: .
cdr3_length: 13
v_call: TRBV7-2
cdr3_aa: CASSLDLRDTQYF
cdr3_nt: TGTGCCAGCAGCTTAGACTTAAGAGATACGCAGTATTTT

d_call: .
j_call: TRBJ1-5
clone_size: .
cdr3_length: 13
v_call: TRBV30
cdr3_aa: CAWSYDGGQPQHF
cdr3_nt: TGTGCCTGGAGTTACGATGGGGGACAGCCCCAGCATTTT

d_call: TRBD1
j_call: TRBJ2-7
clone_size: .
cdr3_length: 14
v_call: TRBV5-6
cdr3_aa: CASSPGTGTREQYF
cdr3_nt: TGTGCCAGCAGCCCCGGGACAGGGACGCGGGAGCAGTACTTC

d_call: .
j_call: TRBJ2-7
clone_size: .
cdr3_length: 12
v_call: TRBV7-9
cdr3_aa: CASSFGLYEQYF
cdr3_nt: TGTGCCAGCAGCTTCGGTCTCTACGAGCAGTACTTC

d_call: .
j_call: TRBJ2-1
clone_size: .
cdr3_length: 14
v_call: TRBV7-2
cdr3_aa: CASSRALPYNEQFF
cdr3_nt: TGTGCCAGCAGCCGGGCCCTGCCTTACAATGAGCAGTTCTTC

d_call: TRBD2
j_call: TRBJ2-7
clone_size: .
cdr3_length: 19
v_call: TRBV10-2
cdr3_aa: CASRSQPGLASGGSYEQYF
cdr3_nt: TGCGCCAGCAGGTCGCAGCCGGGACTAGCGTCGGGGGGCTCCTACGAGCAGTACTTC

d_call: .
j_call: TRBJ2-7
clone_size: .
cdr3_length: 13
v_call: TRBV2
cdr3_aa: CASSDGAALEQYF
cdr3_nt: TGTGCCAGCAGTGACGGGGCCGCGCTGGAGCAGTACTTC

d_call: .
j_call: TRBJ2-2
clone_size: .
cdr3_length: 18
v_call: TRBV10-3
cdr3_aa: CAISEPKGGTSSTGELFF
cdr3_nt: TGTGCCATCAGTGAGCCGAAAGGGGGGACCTCGAGCACCGGGGAGCTGTTTTTT

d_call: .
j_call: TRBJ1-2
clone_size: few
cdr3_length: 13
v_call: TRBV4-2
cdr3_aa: CASSQVGSQGYTF
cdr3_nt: TGTGCCAGCAGCCAAGTTGGCTCGCAAGGCTACACCTTC

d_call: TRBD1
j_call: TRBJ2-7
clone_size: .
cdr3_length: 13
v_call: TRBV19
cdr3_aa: CASGTGGDYEQYF
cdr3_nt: TGTGCCAGCGGGACAGGGGGCGACTACGAGCAGTACTTC

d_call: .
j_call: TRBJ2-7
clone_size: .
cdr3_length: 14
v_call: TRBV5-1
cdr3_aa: CASSPDGGPYEQYF
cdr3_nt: TGCGCCAGCAGCCCCGACGGGGGCCCCTACGAGCAGTACTTC

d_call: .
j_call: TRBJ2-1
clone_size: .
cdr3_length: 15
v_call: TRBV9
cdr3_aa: CASSPSGVSYNEQFF
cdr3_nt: TGTGCCAGCAGCCCTTCGGGGGTCTCCTACAATGAGCAGTTCTTC

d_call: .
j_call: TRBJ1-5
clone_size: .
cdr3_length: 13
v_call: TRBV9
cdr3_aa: CASSRSPNQPQHF
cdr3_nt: TGTGCCAGCTCTCGTAGCCCCAATCAGCCCCAGCATTTT

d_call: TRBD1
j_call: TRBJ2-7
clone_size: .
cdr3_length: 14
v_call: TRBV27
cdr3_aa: CASRGDRVFGEQYF
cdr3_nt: TGTGCCAGCAGGGGGGACAGGGTGTTCGGCGAGCAGTACTTC

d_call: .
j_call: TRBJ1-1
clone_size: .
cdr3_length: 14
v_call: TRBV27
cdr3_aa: CASSSTQGRDWAFF
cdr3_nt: TGTGCCAGCAGTTCCACTCAGGGTAGAGATTGGGCTTTCTTT

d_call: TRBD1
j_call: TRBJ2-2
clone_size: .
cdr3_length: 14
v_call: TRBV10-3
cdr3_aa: CAIAWQGVTGELFF
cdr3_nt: TGTGCCATCGCGTGGCAGGGGGTCACCGGGGAGCTGTTTTTT

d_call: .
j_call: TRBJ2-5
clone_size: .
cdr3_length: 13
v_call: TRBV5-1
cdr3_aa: CASSWEASTGSHF
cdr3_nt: TGCGCCAGCAGCTGGGAGGCGTCGACAGGCTCTCACTTC

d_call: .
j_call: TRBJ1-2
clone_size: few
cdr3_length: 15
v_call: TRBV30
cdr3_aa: CAWSEEGTANYGYTF
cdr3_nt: TGTGCCTGGAGTGAAGAGGGGACCGCTAACTATGGCTACACCTTC

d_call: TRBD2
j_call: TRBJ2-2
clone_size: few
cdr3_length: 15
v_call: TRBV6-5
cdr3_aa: CASSYASGGSGELFF
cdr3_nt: TGTGCCAGCAGTTACGCTAGCGGGGGTTCCGGGGAGCTGTTTTTT

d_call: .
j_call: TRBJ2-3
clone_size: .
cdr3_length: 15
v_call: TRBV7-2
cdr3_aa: CASSLGQKYTDTQYF
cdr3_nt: TGTGCCAGCAGCTTAGGACAGAAATACACAGATACGCAGTATTTT

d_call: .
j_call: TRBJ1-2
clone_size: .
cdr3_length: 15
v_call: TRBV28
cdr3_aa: CASSAPSGTHYGYTF
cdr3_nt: TGTGCCAGCAGTGCACCATCCGGGACACACTATGGCTACACCTTC

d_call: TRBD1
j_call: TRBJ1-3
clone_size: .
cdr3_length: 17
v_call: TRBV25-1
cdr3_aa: CASSELRTGGAGNTIYF
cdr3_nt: TGTGCCAGCAGTGAATTAAGGACAGGGGGCGCTGGAAACACCATATATTTT

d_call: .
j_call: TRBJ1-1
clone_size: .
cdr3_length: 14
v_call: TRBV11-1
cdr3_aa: CASSGLGWDTEAFF
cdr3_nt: TGTGCCAGCAGCGGACTGGGGTGGGACACTGAAGCTTTCTTT

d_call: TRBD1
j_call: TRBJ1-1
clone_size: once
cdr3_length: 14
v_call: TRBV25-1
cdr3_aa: CASSWGQGATEAFF
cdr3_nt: TGTGCCAGCAGTTGGGGACAGGGGGCCACTGAAGCTTTCTTT

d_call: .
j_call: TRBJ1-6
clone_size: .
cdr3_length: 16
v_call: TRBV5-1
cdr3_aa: CASSLGGSSYNSPLHF
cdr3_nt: TGCGCCAGCAGCTTAGGGGGGAGCTCCTATAATTCACCCCTCCACTTT

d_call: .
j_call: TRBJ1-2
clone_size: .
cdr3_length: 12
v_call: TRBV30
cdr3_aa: CAWSKAGVGYTF
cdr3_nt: TGTGCCTGGAGTAAGGCAGGGGTAGGCTACACCTTC

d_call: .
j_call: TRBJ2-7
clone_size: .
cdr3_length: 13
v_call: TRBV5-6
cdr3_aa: CASSLGEFRQQYF
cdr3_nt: TGTGCCAGCAGCTTGGGGGAATTTCGCCAGCAGTACTTC

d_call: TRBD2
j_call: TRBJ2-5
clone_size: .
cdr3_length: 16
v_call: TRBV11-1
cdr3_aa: CASSHRTSGAQETQYF
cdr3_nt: TGTGCCAGCAGCCATAGGACTAGCGGGGCTCAAGAGACCCAGTACTTC

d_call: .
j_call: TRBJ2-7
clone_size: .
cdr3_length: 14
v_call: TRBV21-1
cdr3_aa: CASSKVCASYEQYF
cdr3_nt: TGTGCCAGCAGCAAAGTTTGCGCCTCCTACGAGCAGTACTTC

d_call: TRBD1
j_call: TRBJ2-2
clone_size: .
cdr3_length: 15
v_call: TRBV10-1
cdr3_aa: CASSESGQGAGELFF
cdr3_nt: TGCGCCAGCAGTGAGTCGGGACAGGGGGCCGGGGAGCTGTTTTTT

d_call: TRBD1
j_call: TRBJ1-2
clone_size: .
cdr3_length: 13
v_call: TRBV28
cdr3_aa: CASSFRGPRVSTF
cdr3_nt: TGTGCCAGCAGTTTTAGGGGGCCTCGAGTTTCTACCTTC

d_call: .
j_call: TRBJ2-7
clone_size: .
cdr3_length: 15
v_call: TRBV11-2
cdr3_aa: CASSLGRDILSEQYF
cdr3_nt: TGTGCCAGCAGCTTAGGACGGGACATCCTATCCGAGCAGTACTTC

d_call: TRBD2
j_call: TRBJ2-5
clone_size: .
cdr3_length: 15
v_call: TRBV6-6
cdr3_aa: CASSGSGRLQETQYF
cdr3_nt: TGTGCCAGCAGCGGGAGCGGGAGACTCCAAGAGACCCAGTACTTC

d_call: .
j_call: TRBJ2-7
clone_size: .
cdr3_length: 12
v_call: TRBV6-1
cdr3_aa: CASRGIIYEQYF
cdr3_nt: TGTGCCAGCCGGGGAATAATCTACGAGCAGTACTTC

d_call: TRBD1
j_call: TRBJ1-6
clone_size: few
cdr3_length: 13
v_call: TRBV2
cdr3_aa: CASSRDRDSPLHF
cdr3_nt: TGTGCCAGCTCGAGGGACAGGGACTCACCCCTCCACTTT

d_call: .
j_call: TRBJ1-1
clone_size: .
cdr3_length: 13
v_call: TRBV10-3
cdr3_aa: CAIRGSGNTEAFF
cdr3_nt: TGTGCCATCAGGGGATCGGGGAACACTGAAGCTTTCTTT